This entry describes one TCR beta chain. Antigen unknown. The data derive from a study of T cell responses to AZD1222 COVID-19 vaccine. Study information: Pooled samples include second doses given at about 4 or 12 weeks. General study findings and limits: Repertoires were sampled only after the peak T cell response. Spike-specific TCR breadth and depth were elevated following two AZD1222 doses. Vaccine-related CD4 TCRs covered spike, predominating at 160-218 and 743-854.

TCRdb's copy holds only in-frame clones and misses some; the assay was immunoSEQ multiplex PCR. The sample consists of fewer than 150,000 clones, approximately 89% of them appearing once. The CDR3 is 15 amino acids. Trimming took 6 bases from V and 0 from J, leaving 12 bases between them. Germline V gene lookup returns CDR1 KGHSH and CDR2 LQKENI. The sequence was collected from an adult in good health. The specimen comprised peripheral blood, sampled on day 0 of AZD1222 vaccination. V and J are TRBV18 and TRBJ2-1; the D gene is possibly TRBD1 (6 bases). CDR3 residues: CASSRGSSSYNEQFF. The CDR3 coding sequence is TGTGCCAGCTCCAGGGGATCTAGCTCCTACAATGAGCAGTTCTTC.